The 19 T cell receptor beta chains in this list originate from one sample, sequenced in a study of blood T cell repertoires in COVID-19. Here immunoSEQ multiplex PCR was the method, and the copy in TCRdb shows in-frame clones only, minus some. Of around 230,000 clones in the sample, approximately 81% were seen once. The sequenced material came from peripheral blood. The source is a woman older than 75 with acute or convalescent COVID-19.

This chain uses TRBV5-1 with TRBJ1-1, with TRBD1 identical over 7 bases. This CDR3 spans 14 amino acids. Germline values: CDR1 SGHRS, CDR2 YFSETQ. V trimming: 4 bases; J trimming: 5 bases; junction bases outside the gene matches: 8. This chain's CDR3 is CASSLTGAGTEAFF. The CDR3 bases are TGCGCCAGCAGCCTTACAGGGGCAGGGACTGAAGCTTTCTTT.

This clone was picked up one time. The chain joins TRBV29-1 to TRBJ1-4; a possible D gene is TRBD1 (5 bases). CDR3 length equals 13 residues. Looked up from germline, CDR1 is SQVTM and CDR2 is ANQGSEA. Trimming stripped 7 bases from V and 8 bases from J, with 17 bases between. For the CDR3, the DNA is TGCAGCGGCGCAGGGCTGGGGGGGGAAAAACTGTTTTTT. This encodes CSGAGLGGEKLFF.

The V gene is TRBV19, the J gene TRBJ1-1; D may be TRBD1 (6 bases). The germline CDR1 and CDR2 sequences are LNHDA and SQIVND (reference sequence). The germline V and J ends were trimmed by 3 bases and 5 bases, with 22 bases remaining between them. The CDR3 loop spans 17 amino acids. The CDR3 sequence: CASSMLRGASGETEAFF. For the CDR3, the DNA is TGTGCCAGTAGTATGCTCCGGGGGGCGTCGGGGGAGACTGAAGCTTTCTTT.

The genes are TRBV20-1 and TRBJ2-2; the match to TRBD2 covers 9 bases. V was pared by 3 bases and J by 2 bases, with 10 bases of the junction left unmatched. The CDR3 spans 17 residues. From germline, CDR1 is DFQATT and CDR2 SNEGSKA (reference sequence). CDR3 DNA: TGCAGTGCTAGTCGGGGGTTAGCGGGGGCTAACACCGGGGAGCTGTTTTTT. Protein sequence: CSASRGLAGANTGELFF.

V gene TRBV5-1 combines with J gene TRBJ1-6; 9 bases line up with TRBD1. The CDR3 runs 14 residues. Germline V lookup: CDR1 SGHRS, CDR2 YFSETQ. J lost 10 bases, V lost 5 bases, and 7 bases had no gene match. CDR3 bases: TGCGCCAGCAGTAGAGGGGACAGGGACTCACCCCTCCACTTT. Translated, it gives CASSRGDRDSPLHF.

In DNA form, the CDR3 reads TGTGCCAGTAGTATAGAGAGGGACAGATCCACAGATACGCAGTATTTT. Its translation is CASSIERDRSTDTQYF. The chain uses TRBV19 and TRBJ2-3; 7 positions match TRBD1. Germline CDR1 LNHDA, CDR2 SQIVND (reference sequence). The CDR3 is 16 amino acids. V shed 0 bases, J shed 2 bases, and the junction held 5 bases outside the gene matches.

The chain links TRBV3-1 (or the pseudogene TRBV3-2) to TRBJ2-2; the match to TRBD2 covers 8 bases. J lost 4 bases, V lost 1 base, and 5 bases had no gene match. Germline loops: CDR1 LGHDT, CDR2 YNNKEL (reference sequence). This CDR3 is 16 amino acids long. CDR3 sequence reads: CASSQAGGAGTGELFF. Written as DNA, the CDR3 is TGTGCCAGCAGCCAAGCGGGGGGGGCCGGCACCGGGGAGCTGTTTTTT.

The V and J genes are TRBV6-1 and TRBJ1-5, with a possible D match to TRBD1 (5 bases). The germline V gene encodes CDR1 MNHNS and CDR2 SASEGT. Between the trimmed V and J ends, which lost 3 bases and 9 bases, there was a span of 12 bases. The CDR3 totals 13 residues. The CDR3 DNA sequence: TGTGCCAGCAGTGAGATCAGCCAGGGGCCCCAGCATTTT. It encodes CASSEISQGPQHF.

This chain uses TRBV7-2 with TRBJ2-7; 9 bases are a match to TRBD2. This CDR3 is 14 amino acids long. Germline loops: CDR1 SGHTA, CDR2 FQGNSA. With 2 bases clipped from V and 7 bases from J, the junction kept 6 bases outside the gene matches. The CDR3 DNA sequence: TGTGCCAGCAGCTTATCAGCGGGGGGCCGGGAGCAGTACTTC. Protein: CASSLSAGGREQYF.

The chain combines TRBV20-1 with TRBJ2-5, with 7 bases fitting TRBD2. In germline, CDR1 is DFQATT, CDR2 SNEGSKA (reference sequence). V lost 3 bases, J lost 4 bases, and 14 bases stayed unmatched. This CDR3 spans 16 amino acids. CDR3 bases: TGCAGTGCTAGTTGGTTCCGGGCGGGAGTGGTAGAGACCCAGTACTTC. Protein product: CSASWFRAGVVETQYF.

This clone was picked up one time. V gene TRBV6-5 combines with J gene TRBJ1-1, with unresolved D. CDR3 size: 16 residues. Germline values: CDR1 MNHEY, CDR2 SVGAGI. V lost 1 base and J 6 bases, leaving 18 bases between the germline ends. CDR3 sequence: CASSYFQTSGGAEAFF. CDR3 nucleotide sequence: TGTGCCAGCAGTTACTTTCAGACATCCGGAGGAGCTGAAGCTTTCTTT.

The chain employs TRBV5-1 and TRBJ2-1; 11 bases are a match to TRBD2. Germline CDR1 and CDR2: SGHRS and YFSETQ. The CDR3 length is 15 residues. V was clipped by 5 bases and J by 3 bases; unmatched bases: 4. For the CDR3, the DNA is TGCGCCAGCAGTTCCGGGACTAGCGGCTACAATGAGCAGTTCTTC. It codes for CASSSGTSGYNEQFF.

V usage is TRBV6-6 and J usage is TRBJ1-5; a weak D match, TRBD1 (6 bases). Trimming removed 10 bases at V and 2 bases at J, with 18 bases between. Germline V CDR1 and CDR2: MNHNY, SVGAGI (reference sequence). The CDR3 runs to 15 residues. CDR3 DNA sequence: TGTGCCACCGGGAAGGACAGCGTAGGCAATCAGCCCCAGCATTTT. This gives the protein CATGKDSVGNQPQHF.

This chain connects TRBV7-9 to TRBJ2-1, with 14 nucleotides matching TRBD2. The length of the CDR3 is 18 residues. The ends lost 1 base at V and 4 bases at J; junction bases unmatched: 6. Germline values: CDR1 SEHNR, CDR2 FQNEAQ (reference sequence). CDR3 protein: CASSLGIGLAGGYNEQFF. The CDR3 DNA is TGTGCCAGCAGCTTAGGTATCGGACTAGCGGGGGGTTACAATGAGCAGTTCTTC. The complete variable domain, with remaining parts taken from reference TRBV7-9 and TRBJ2-1, reads DTGVSQNPRHKITKRGQNVTFRCDPISEHNRLYWYRQTLGQGPEFLTYFQNEAQLEKSRLLSDRFSAERPKGSFSTLEIQRTEQGDSAMYLCASSLGIGLAGGYNEQFFGPGTRLTVL.

The chain uses TRBV5-1 and TRBJ2-7; D possibly corresponds to TRBD2 (5 bases). Germline values: CDR1 SGHRS, CDR2 YFSETQ. V lost 1 base to trimming and J lost 4 bases, with 12 bases between them. The CDR3 has 14 amino acids. CDR3 nucleotide sequence: TGCGCCAGCAGCTTGTTAGGAGGTGGGTACGAGCAGTACTTC. This encodes CASSLLGGGYEQYF. The full variable domain, rest sourced from reference TRBV5-1 and TRBJ2-7, is KAGVTQTPRYLIKTRGQQVTLSCSPISGHRSVSWYQQTPGQGLQFLFEYFSETQRNKGNFPGRFSGRQFSNSRSEMNVSTLELGDSALYLCASSLLGGGYEQYFGPGTRLTVT.

The rearrangement links TRBV11-3 to TRBJ2-5, with D possibly matching TRBD1 (6 bases). The germline gives CDR1 SGHNT, CDR2 YENEEA. Trimming shortened V by 2 bases and J by 2 bases, and 12 bases separated the two germline ends. This CDR3 region has 15 residues. The CDR3 bases are TGTGCCAGCAGCTTATTTCCAGGGGCACAAGAGACCCAGTACTTC. It is translated as CASSLFPGAQETQYF. Using reference TRBV11-3 and TRBJ2-5 for the parts outside the CDR3, the full variable domain is EAGVVQSPRYKIIEKKQPVAFWCNPISGHNTLYWYLQNLGQGPELLIRYENEEAVDDSQLPKDRFSAERLKGVDSTLKIQPAELGDSAVYLCASSLFPGAQETQYFGPGTRLLVL.

This chain connects TRBV6-5 to TRBJ1-6; TRBD1 matches 7 bases. Germline V gene lookup returns CDR1 MNHEY and CDR2 SVGAGI. Unmatched junction bases numbered 13, after V lost 10 bases and J lost 7 bases. There are 15 residues in the CDR3. CDR3 in DNA: TGTGCCACAAGGAACAGGGGTGCCTCGAATTCACCCCTCCACTTT. Amino acid sequence: CATRNRGASNSPLHF.

This clone was seen a handful of times. The chain combines TRBV2 with TRBJ1-1; TRBD1 is a possible D gene (6 bases). The length of the CDR3 is 14 residues. Germline-derived CDR1 and CDR2 are SNHLY and FYNNEI. V was pared by 4 bases and J by 7 bases, with 16 bases between. The CDR3 nucleotides are TGTGCCAGCAGTGCAGGACAGCTTTCTTATGAAGCTTTCTTT. This encodes CASSAGQLSYEAFF. The full variable domain, with the rest looked up from reference TRBV2 and TRBJ1-1, is EPEVTQTPSHQVTQMGQEVILRCVPISNHLYFYWYRQILGQKVEFLVSFYNNEISEKSEIFDDQFSVERPDGSNFTLKIRSTKLEDSAMYFCASSAGQLSYEAFFGQGTRLTVV.

The rearrangement joins TRBV5-4 to TRBJ2-1; a weak D match, TRBD2 (7 bases). Trimming shortened V by 0 bases and J by 3 bases, and 13 bases separated the two germline ends. Germline CDR1 is SGHNT and CDR2 is YYREEE (reference sequence). This CDR3 region has 16 residues. As DNA, the CDR3 is TGTGCCAGCAGCTTGGGGGCGGGGGCGGTCTACAATGAGCAGTTCTTC. Its translation is CASSLGAGAVYNEQFF.